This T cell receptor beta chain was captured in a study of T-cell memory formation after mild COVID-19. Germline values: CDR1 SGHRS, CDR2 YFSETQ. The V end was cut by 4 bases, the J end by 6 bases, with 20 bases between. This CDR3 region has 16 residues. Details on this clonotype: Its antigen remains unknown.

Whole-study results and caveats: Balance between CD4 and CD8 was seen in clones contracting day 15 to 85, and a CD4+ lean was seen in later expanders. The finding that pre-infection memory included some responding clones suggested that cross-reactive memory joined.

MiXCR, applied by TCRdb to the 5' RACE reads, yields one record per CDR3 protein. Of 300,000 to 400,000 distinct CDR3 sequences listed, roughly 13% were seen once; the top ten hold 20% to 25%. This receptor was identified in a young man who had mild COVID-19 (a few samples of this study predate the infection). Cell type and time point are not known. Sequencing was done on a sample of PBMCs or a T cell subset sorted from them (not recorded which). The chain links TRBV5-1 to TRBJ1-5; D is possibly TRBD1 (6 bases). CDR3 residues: CASSLGARAVIQPQHF. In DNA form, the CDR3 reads TGCGCCAGCAGCCTGGGGGCCAGGGCGGTGATTCAGCCCCAGCATTTT.